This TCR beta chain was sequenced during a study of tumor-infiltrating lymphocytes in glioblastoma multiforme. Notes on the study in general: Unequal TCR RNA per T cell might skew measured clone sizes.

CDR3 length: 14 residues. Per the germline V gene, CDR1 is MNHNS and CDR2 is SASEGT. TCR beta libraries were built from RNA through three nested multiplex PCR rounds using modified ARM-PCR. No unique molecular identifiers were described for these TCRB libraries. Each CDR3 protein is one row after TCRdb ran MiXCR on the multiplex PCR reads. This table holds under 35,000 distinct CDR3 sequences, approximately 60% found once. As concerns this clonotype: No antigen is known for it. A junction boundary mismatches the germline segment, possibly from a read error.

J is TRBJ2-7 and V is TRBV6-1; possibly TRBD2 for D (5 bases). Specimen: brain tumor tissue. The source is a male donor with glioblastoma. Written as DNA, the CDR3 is TGTGCCAGCAGTGGAAAGCGGAACTCCTACGAGCTGTACTTT. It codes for CASSGKRNSYELYF.